This T cell receptor beta chain was sequenced for a study of CD8 T cells in Susac syndrome. Study summary: When blood was drawn, the patients with Susac syndrome were therapy-naive, on corticosteroids, or on intravenous immunoglobulin alone.

Points from the study as a whole: It was acknowledged in the study that its TCR sequencing and HLA analysis involved a relatively small number of individuals.

With respect to this clonotype: Its cognate antigen is unknown.

Random hexamers were used to reverse transcribe an amount of roughly 0.5 to 1 ug RNA. Amplification of TCR beta CDR3 was carried out by immunoSEQ multiplex PCR, which covered 54 Vbeta and 13 Jbeta segments. TCRdb called the immunoSEQ multiplex PCR reads again in MiXCR, with one record for every CDR3 protein. The table lists 150,000 to 200,000 distinct CDR3 sequences, more than 95% of them singletons, with 0.12% in the top ten. The TEMRA cells underwent FACS enrichment, while the CD8+ and CD4+ T cells underwent negative isolation. The clonotype originates from a human donor with Susac syndrome. The material sequenced was CD4+ T cells from PBMCs.

Here the CDR3 reads CASGGLASYEQYF. DNA of the CDR3: TGTGCCAGCGGGGGACTAGCGTCCTACGAGCAGTACTTC. This chain connects TRBV28 to TRBJ2-7; 10 bases map to TRBD2. The V gene end was trimmed by 8 bases and the J gene end by 1 base; junction bases not matched to a gene: 2. The CDR3 runs 13 residues. CDR1 and CDR2 from the germline V gene are MDHEN and SYDVKM.